These 27 T cell receptor beta chains originate from one sample sequenced in a study of blood T cell repertoires in COVID-19. Only in-frame clones appear in the TCRdb table, and some are missing; sequencing was by immunoSEQ multiplex PCR. This table has more than 250,000 clones, roughly 90% appearing once. The material sequenced was peripheral blood. These receptors were taken from a man in his late teens or twenties who had recovered from COVID-19.

This chain joins TRBV9 and TRBJ2-1; perhaps TRBD1 as D (6 bases). The length of the CDR3 is 15 residues. The germline V gene encodes CDR1 SGDLS and CDR2 YYNGEE. Between the trimmed V and J ends, which lost 0 bases and 6 bases, there was a span of 13 bases. For the CDR3, the DNA is TGTGCCAGCAGCGTAGACGGACAGACCAGCAATGAGCAGTTCTTC. Its translation is CASSVDGQTSNEQFF.

The genes are TRBV5-4 and TRBJ2-3; 13 bases fit TRBD2. This CDR3 has 16 residues. CDR1 is SGHNT, CDR2 YYREEE, per germline (reference sequence). The trim removed 0 bases at V and 4 bases at J, leaving 2 bases unmatched. The CDR3 loop reads CASSLGTSGSPDTQYF. For the CDR3, the DNA is TGTGCCAGCAGCTTGGGGACTAGCGGGAGCCCAGATACGCAGTATTTT.

The rearrangement joins TRBV2 to TRBJ1-5, with 9 bases fitting TRBD1. CDR1 SNHLY and CDR2 FYNNEI come from the germline V gene. The V gene end was trimmed by 7 bases and the J gene end by 4 bases; junction bases not matched to a gene: 5. The CDR3 loop spans 14 amino acids. CDR3 nucleotides: TGTGCCAGCACCGGTGGGACAGGGAATCAGCCCCAGCATTTT. Protein sequence: CASTGGTGNQPQHF.

The chain joins TRBV5-5 to TRBJ2-3; the D gene is possibly TRBD2 (6 bases). The CDR3 has 14 amino acids. Germline V gene lookup returns CDR1 SGHKS and CDR2 YYEKEE (reference sequence). V lost 4 bases, J lost 5 bases, and 14 bases lay in between. The CDR3 region has the DNA TGTGCCAGCAGCCCTCAGGTGGGGGGAGATACGCAGTATTTT. It encodes CASSPQVGGDTQYF. The complete variable domain, with remaining parts taken from reference TRBV5-5 and TRBJ2-3, reads DAGVTQSPTHLIKTRGQQVTLRCSPISGHKSVSWYQQVLGQGPQFIFQYYEKEERGRGNFPDRFSARQFPNYSSELNVNALLLGDSALYLCASSPQVGGDTQYFGPGTRLTVL.

This rearrangement joins TRBV10-2 to TRBJ1-2; the D is unclear. V lost 3 bases to trimming and J lost 6 bases, with 8 bases between them. Germline V gene sequence: CDR1 WSHSY, CDR2 SAAADI. The CDR3 is made up of 12 amino acids. CDR3 DNA sequence: TGCGCCAGCAGTGAAGCGCGAGATGGCTACACCTTC. Residues: CASSEARDGYTF.

This clone was found once. The chain links TRBV18 to TRBJ1-1; 10 positions match TRBD1. The CDR3 runs 14 residues. CDR1 is KGHSH and CDR2 is LQKENI in the germline V gene. Germline trimming cut 5 bases from V and 8 bases from J; bases unmatched to any gene: 8. CDR3 protein: CASSALTGGSEAFF. The CDR3 nucleotides read TGTGCCAGCTCAGCTTTGACAGGGGGCAGCGAAGCTTTCTTT.

V is TRBV27 and J is TRBJ2-2; tentative D call: TRBD1 (6 bases). Germline V gene sequence: CDR1 MNHEY, CDR2 SMNVEV (reference sequence). V was clipped by 6 bases and J by 2 bases, with 19 bases between them. CDR3 length equals 17 residues. Here the CDR3 DNA reads TGTGCCAGCAGCACCCATAGGACAGACCTTAACACCGGGGAGCTGTTTTTT. This encodes CASSTHRTDLNTGELFF.

The chain uses TRBV5-6 and TRBJ1-1, with D hard to call. This CDR3 is 12 amino acids long. Germline V lookup: CDR1 SGHDT, CDR2 YYEEEE. The V end lost 0 bases, the J end lost 11 bases, and 11 bases lay between the germline ends. CDR3 sequence (DNA): TGTGCCAGCAGCTTGGGGCAGAACACGGCTTTCTTT. It translates to CASSLGQNTAFF.

The V call is TRBV10-3, the J call TRBJ2-3; tentatively, D is TRBD2 (6 bases). Trimming removed 9 bases at V and 4 bases at J, with 8 bases between. Germline V gene data show CDR1 as ENHRY and CDR2 as SYGVKD. The CDR3 length is 11 residues. The CDR3 nucleotides are TGTGCCATTAGCGGACCAGATACGCAGTATTTT. It translates to CAISGPDTQYF.

CDR3 amino acids: CASSPHSAGGPFENTGELFF. The CDR3 DNA sequence: TGTGCCAGCAGCCCCCACTCAGCGGGAGGGCCCTTTGAGAACACCGGGGAGCTGTTTTTT. This chain connects TRBV9 to TRBJ2-2; 10 positions match TRBD2. Germline V gives CDR1 SGDLS, CDR2 YYNGEE. V gave up 4 bases and J gave up 1 base; unmatched junction bases: 16. The CDR3 length is 20 residues.

The chain links TRBV5-5 to TRBJ1-1; 7 bases are a match to TRBD1. With V trimmed by 4 bases and J by 0 bases, 6 bases remained unmatched. This CDR3 spans 15 amino acids. Germline CDR1 SGHKS, CDR2 YYEKEE (reference sequence). The DNA for the CDR3 is TGTGCCAGCAGCCCCCGGACAGGCTTGAACACTGAAGCTTTCTTT. Translation: CASSPRTGLNTEAFF.

The rearrangement links TRBV7-3 to TRBJ2-1, with TRBD2 matching 7 bases. V lost 0 bases, J lost 1 base, and 3 bases stayed unmatched. CDR3 length equals 16 residues. Germline V gene lookup returns CDR1 SGHTA and CDR2 FQGTGA. In DNA form, the CDR3 reads TGTGCCAGCAGCTTAACAGGGGAGGGATCCTACAATGAGCAGTTCTTC. Residues: CASSLTGEGSYNEQFF.

This clone was seen a single time. This rearrangement joins TRBV19 to TRBJ1-5; D is unclear. With 6 bases removed from V and 3 bases from J, the gap between germline ends came to 9 bases. Looked up from germline, CDR1 is LNHDA and CDR2 is SQIVND (reference sequence). The CDR3 is 13 residues long. CDR3: CASRRQPNQPQHF. The CDR3 DNA reads as TGTGCCAGTAGGCGGCAGCCCAATCAGCCCCAGCATTTT.

Points on this clone: A junction end diverges from the germline sequence, so it may reflect a read error. The genes are TRBV2 and TRBJ1-1; a possible D gene is TRBD1 (6 bases). Germline lookup yields CDR1 SNHLY and CDR2 FYNNEI. The CDR3 runs to 13 residues. DNA for the CDR3: TGTGCCAGCGGTGACAGGTCCAACACTGAAGCTTTCTTT. Protein sequence: CASGDRSNTEAFF.

This chain uses TRBV29-1 with TRBJ1-2, with 8 bases fitting TRBD1. The CDR3 covers 12 residues. Germline V gives CDR1 SQVTM, CDR2 ANQGSEA. V dropped 5 bases and J dropped 7; count of bases not matched to a gene: 6. The CDR3 DNA is TGCAGCGTTTCGGACACAGGGGGTGGCTACACCTTC. This gives the protein CSVSDTGGGYTF.

V usage is TRBV9 and J usage is TRBJ2-1, with a tentative D call TRBD2 (5 bases). Per germline, CDR1 SGDLS and CDR2 YYNGEE. This CDR3 has 15 residues. With 0 bases removed from V and 6 bases from J, the gap between germline ends came to 13 bases. The CDR3 bases are TGTGCCAGCAGCGTAGGAGGTGGGAGTGGCAATGAGCAGTTCTTC. Translation gives CASSVGGGSGNEQFF. The entire variable domain, with the rest obtained from reference TRBV9 and TRBJ2-1, is as follows: DSGVTQTPKHLITATGQRVTLRCSPRSGDLSVYWYQQSLDQGLQFLIQYYNGEERAKGNILERFSAQQFPDLHSELNLSSLELGDSALYFCASSVGGGSGNEQFFGPGTRLTVL.

The CDR3 DNA reads TGTGCCAGTAGGATCGGGACTAGCGGGAGGAGAAATGAGCAGTTCTTC. This encodes CASRIGTSGRRNEQFF. This rearrangement joins TRBV19 to TRBJ2-1; 15 nucleotides match TRBD2. V was pared by 6 bases and J by 7 bases, with 7 bases of the junction left unmatched. The CDR3 is made up of 16 amino acids. Germline CDR1 is LNHDA and CDR2 is SQIVND (reference sequence). Combining the CDR3 with reference TRBV19 and TRBJ2-1 gives the whole variable domain DGGITQSPKYLFRKEGQNVTLSCEQNLNHDAMYWYRQDPGQGLRLIYYSQIVNDFQKGDIAEGYSVSREKKESFPLTVTSAQKNPTAFYLCASRIGTSGRRNEQFFGPGTRLTVL.

The V and J genes are TRBV11-1 and TRBJ2-7, with a tentative D call TRBD2 (6 bases). V dropped 2 bases and J dropped 3 bases, with 8 bases sitting between them. Germline CDR1 and CDR2: SGHAT and FQDESV (reference sequence). This CDR3 spans 13 amino acids. CDR3 sequence (DNA): TGTGCCAGCAGCTTAACGGGAGTCTACGAGCAGTACTTC. Protein sequence: CASSLTGVYEQYF.

V and J are TRBV6-6 and TRBJ1-1; D remains ambiguous. CDR1 is MNHNY, CDR2 SVGAGI, per germline (reference sequence). V dropped 6 bases and J dropped 7 bases, with 15 bases sitting between them. The CDR3 runs to 13 residues. For the CDR3, the DNA is TGTGCCAGCAGGCCAACTACGGGTGGTGAAGCTTTCTTT. This sequence encodes CASRPTTGGEAFF.

The chain carries TRBV19 and TRBJ1-5; D unclear. Per the germline V gene, CDR1 is LNHDA and CDR2 is SQIVND (reference sequence). The V end was cut by 4 bases, the J end by 3 bases, with 10 bases between. The CDR3 runs 14 residues. The CDR3: CASSRIENNQPQHF. In DNA form, the CDR3 reads TGTGCCAGTAGTAGAATCGAGAACAATCAGCCCCAGCATTTT.

The genes are TRBV11-2 and TRBJ1-2, with 9 bases fitting TRBD1. In germline, CDR1 is SGHAT, CDR2 FQNNGV. The CDR3 is made up of 14 amino acids. The V and J ends lost 6 bases and 2 bases, in that order; junction bases with no gene match: 4. The CDR3 DNA reads TGTGCCAGCAGAAAACAGGGGGCGAACTATGGCTACACCTTC. Translation: CASRKQGANYGYTF. The full variable domain, its missing parts supplied by reference TRBV11-2 and TRBJ1-2, is EAGVAQSPRYKIIEKRQSVAFWCNPISGHATLYWYQQILGQGPKLLIQFQNNGVVDDSQLPKDRFSAERLKGVDSTLKIQPAKLEDSAVYLCASRKQGANYGYTFGSGTRLTVV.

This clone was detected only once. This chain uses TRBV9 with TRBJ2-1; 7 bases agree with TRBD1. This CDR3 comprises 15 residues. Germline loops: CDR1 SGDLS, CDR2 YYNGEE. The V and J ends lost 4 bases and 4 bases, in that order; junction bases with no gene match: 8. The CDR3 here is CASSKRQGPYNEQFF. As DNA, the CDR3 is TGTGCCAGCAGCAAGCGACAGGGACCGTACAATGAGCAGTTCTTC.

This clone was counted a few times. V usage is TRBV7-2 and J usage is TRBJ1-4; D may be TRBD1 (5 bases). Trimming removed 3 bases at V and 5 bases at J, with 16 bases between. The CDR3 totals 16 residues. Germline CDR1 reads SGHTA; CDR2 reads FQGNSA. The CDR3 DNA is TGTGCCAGCAGCTTCTTCCGCGGGGGTGCGAATGAAAAACTGTTTTTT. Its protein product is CASSFFRGGANEKLFF.

This clone was seen a single time. The V and J genes are TRBV11-2 and TRBJ1-2, with D perhaps TRBD1 (6 bases). This CDR3 contains 13 residues. Per germline, CDR1 SGHAT and CDR2 FQNNGV. Deletions cut 4 bases from V and 8 bases from J, with 14 bases between. The CDR3 loop reads CASSSSLRGGYTF. CDR3 DNA sequence: TGTGCCAGCAGCTCCAGCCTCAGGGGAGGCTACACCTTC. Full variable domain (rest looked up from reference TRBV11-2 and TRBJ1-2): EAGVAQSPRYKIIEKRQSVAFWCNPISGHATLYWYQQILGQGPKLLIQFQNNGVVDDSQLPKDRFSAERLKGVDSTLKIQPAKLEDSAVYLCASSSSLRGGYTFGSGTRLTVV.

Notes on this clone: At the DNA level, this CDR3 is encoded by other sequences in the same sample as well. V and J are TRBV18 and TRBJ1-1; no definite D call. Germline CDR1 and CDR2: KGHSH and LQKENI. The CDR3 covers 14 residues. Trimming took 2 bases from V and 4 from J, leaving 11 bases between them. CDR3 nucleotide sequence: TGTGCCAGCTCACCAGAATCAGGAGGCACTGAAGCTTTCTTT. It is translated as CASSPESGGTEAFF.

The CDR3 sequence: CASSRTGDNEQFF. The CDR3, as DNA: TGTGCCAGCAGCCGGACAGGGGACAATGAGCAGTTCTTC. This chain links TRBV13 with TRBJ2-1, with TRBD1 matching over 9 bases. The germline V gene has CDR1 PRHDT and CDR2 FYEKMQ (reference sequence). J was trimmed by 5 bases and V by 5 bases; bases with no gene match: 1. CDR3 length: 13 amino acids.

The chain recombines TRBV23-1 with TRBJ2-6; the match to TRBD1 covers 8 bases. TRBV23-1 is an ORF for which the function is uncertain. V dropped 6 bases and J dropped 0; count of bases not matched to a gene: 7. The CDR3 contains 17 residues. CDR3 bases: TGCGCCAGCAGGGGGACAGGTCAAAGCTCTGGGGCCAACGTCCTGACTTTC. Translation: CASRGTGQSSGANVLTF.